Following are 5 T cell receptor beta chains from one sample sequenced in a study of T cell responses to AZD1222 COVID-19 vaccine. The table came from immunoSEQ multiplex PCR; TCRdb's copy has only in-frame clones and leaves some out. The sample consists of 200,000 or so clones, about 92% of them appearing once. The sequencing used peripheral blood, collected on day 0 of MenACWY control vaccination. The receptors were sampled from an adult in good health.

The chain couples TRBV5-4 to TRBJ1-1; no clear D. The CDR3 consists of 14 residues. Per the germline V gene, CDR1 is SGHNT and CDR2 is YYREEE (reference sequence). Trimming stripped 0 bases from V and 0 bases from J, with 6 bases between. The chain's CDR3 is CASSLAKMNTEAFF. CDR3 DNA: TGTGCCAGCAGCTTGGCGAAAATGAACACTGAAGCTTTCTTT. Based on the CDR3 plus reference TRBV5-4 and TRBJ1-1, the full variable domain is ETGVTQSPTHLIKTRGQQVTLRCSSQSGHNTVSWYQQALGQGPQFIFQYYREEENGRGNFPPRFSGLQFPNYSSELNVNALELDDSALYLCASSLAKMNTEAFFGQGTRLTVV.

This chain joins TRBV5-4 and TRBJ1-2; no firm D call. The V and J ends lost 1 base and 4 bases respectively, with 14 bases between them. This CDR3 is built from 15 residues. In germline, CDR1 is SGHNT, CDR2 YYREEE (reference sequence). The CDR3 sequence is CASSLIKTPRYGYTF. The CDR3 DNA sequence: TGTGCCAGCAGCTTGATTAAGACACCACGCTATGGCTACACCTTC.

The chain couples TRBV11-2 to TRBJ1-6; a weak D match, TRBD1 (5 bases). Germline V gives CDR1 SGHAT, CDR2 FQNNGV. Trimming left V 5 bases short and J 0 bases short, with 14 bases between. The CDR3 length is 17 residues. The CDR3 here is CASSEGLRSSYNSPLHF. CDR3 nucleotides: TGTGCCAGCAGCGAGGGGCTGAGGAGCTCCTATAATTCACCCCTCCACTTT.

This chain joins TRBV18 and TRBJ1-2; 8 positions match TRBD1. The CDR3 loop spans 15 amino acids. Trimming at V came to 4 bases and at J to 4 bases, leaving 8 bases not matched to a gene. Germline CDR1 and CDR2: KGHSH and LQKENI. The CDR3: CASSHPPGTGYGYTF. CDR3 bases: TGTGCCAGCTCACACCCTCCAGGGACAGGCTATGGCTACACCTTC.

The chain recombines TRBV19 with TRBJ1-2; no definite D call. The V gene lost 6 bases and the J gene lost 1 base, with 3 bases spanning the gap. CDR3 length equals 11 residues. The germline CDR1 and CDR2 sequences are LNHDA and SQIVND (reference sequence). CDR3 DNA sequence: TGTGCCAGTAGGAATAACTATGGCTACACCTTC. Its translation is CASRNNYGYTF.